This TCR beta chain originates from a study of preoperative IRX-2 immunotherapy in early breast cancer. Data came from immunoSEQ multiplex PCR; TCRdb stores just in-frame clones and leaves some out. Of about 3,400 clones listed, roughly two thirds were seen once; the top ten hold 7.3%. Described treatment: preoperative locoregional IRX-2 cytokine immunotherapy. Preoperative locoregional IRX-2 cytokine immunotherapy was tested in the phase Ib source study. With 11 bases clipped from V and 3 bases from J, the junction kept 13 bases outside the gene matches. The CDR3 extends over 15 amino acids. Germline V gives CDR1 MNHGY, CDR2 SAAAGT.

Specimen: tumor tissue, collected after IRX-2 immunotherapy. The TCR originated in a human donor with breast cancer. The chain has TRBV6-8 and TRBJ1-3, with 7 bases aligning to TRBD1. CDR3 sequence reads: CAACLSGQDGNTIYF. The CDR3 bases are TGTGCCGCCTGCCTCTCCGGACAGGATGGAAACACCATATATTTT.